The 8 T cell receptor beta chains below all came from one sample that was sequenced in a study of graft-versus-host responses after intestinal transplantation. TCRdb keeps only in-frame clones here, not all; method: immunoSEQ multiplex PCR. The repertoire holds 55,000 to 70,000 clones, around nine tenths seen once, with 2.7% in the top ten. The sample here was PBMCs, taken about 120 days after intestinal transplantation. These receptors all stem from a human patient who received an intestinal transplant, so some T cells may come from the graft donor.

The chain has TRBV10-3 and TRBJ1-2, with TRBD1 identical over 7 bases. Unmatched junction bases numbered 3, after V lost 2 bases and J lost 3 bases. Germline V lookup: CDR1 ENHRY, CDR2 SYGVKD. The CDR3 loop spans 14 amino acids. The CDR3 loop reads CAISEVDRDYGYTF. The CDR3 bases are TGTGCCATCAGTGAGGTTGACAGGGACTATGGCTACACCTTC.

The chain recombines TRBV7-9 with TRBJ1-1; TRBD1 aligns across 9 bases. CDR3 length: 14 amino acids. CDR1 is SEHNR and CDR2 is FQNEAQ in the germline V gene (reference sequence). Trimming removed 4 bases from V and 5 bases from J; junction bases left unmatched: 5. CDR3 DNA sequence: TGTGCCAGCAGCTCCACAGGGGGCGATACTGAAGCTTTCTTT. Translation gives CASSSTGGDTEAFF. Filled out from reference TRBV7-9 and TRBJ1-1, the complete variable domain reads DTGVSQNPRHKITKRGQNVTFRCDPISEHNRLYWYRQTLGQGPEFLTYFQNEAQLEKSRLLSDRFSAERPKGSFSTLEIQRTEQGDSAMYLCASSSTGGDTEAFFGQGTRLTVV.

The genes are TRBV5-1 and TRBJ2-7; 7 nucleotides align to TRBD1. This CDR3 is built from 14 residues. The V segment lost 0 bases and the J segment 2 bases; nucleotides outside the gene matches: 2. Germline values: CDR1 SGHRS, CDR2 YFSETQ. The CDR3 DNA reads as TGCGCCAGCAGCTTGGCGGGACAGACCTACGAGCAGTACTTC. Translation: CASSLAGQTYEQYF.

The chain has TRBV28 and TRBJ2-5, with 15 bases matching TRBD2. The V and J ends lost 4 bases and 5 bases, in that order; junction bases with no gene match: 14. The germline V gene has CDR1 MDHEN and CDR2 SYDVKM. The CDR3 runs 19 residues. CDR3 coding DNA: TGTGCCAGCAGTTCAATCGGACTAGCGGGGGGGCTAAAGCGGGAGACCCAGTACTTC. This sequence encodes CASSSIGLAGGLKRETQYF.

The chain carries TRBV19 and TRBJ2-7, with D perhaps matching TRBD1 (6 bases). Per the germline V gene, CDR1 is LNHDA and CDR2 is SQIVND (reference sequence). The CDR3 spans 13 residues. V lost 5 bases, J lost 4 bases, and 12 bases lay in between. CDR3 protein: CASSAGQLYEQYF. The CDR3 nucleotides read TGTGCCAGTAGTGCCGGACAGCTTTACGAGCAGTACTTC. The entire variable domain, with the rest obtained from reference TRBV19 and TRBJ2-7, is as follows: DGGITQSPKYLFRKEGQNVTLSCEQNLNHDAMYWYRQDPGQGLRLIYYSQIVNDFQKGDIAEGYSVSREKKESFPLTVTSAQKNPTAFYLCASSAGQLYEQYFGPGTRLTVT.

This sequence joins TRBV5-4 and TRBJ2-5; 7 bases fit TRBD2. The junction had 5 bases not matched to a gene; V was cut back by 9 bases and J by 0 bases. The germline V gene encodes CDR1 SGHNT and CDR2 YYREEE (reference sequence). The CDR3 extends over 13 amino acids. In nucleotides, the CDR3 is TGTGCCATATCTCTAGCGGACCAAGAGACCCAGTACTTC. Residues: CAISLADQETQYF.

V is TRBV6-6 and J is TRBJ2-7; D uncertain. The CDR3 is made up of 11 amino acids. V was pared by 6 bases and J by 5 bases, with 8 bases between. Germline V gives CDR1 MNHNY, CDR2 SVGAGI (reference sequence). In DNA form, the CDR3 reads TGTGCCAGCAGGATGAACCACGAGCAGTACTTC. Translation gives CASRMNHEQYF.

The genes are TRBV4-1 and TRBJ1-4, with D perhaps TRBD1 (5 bases). This CDR3 comprises 17 residues. Trimming cost V 3 bases and J 6 bases, with 20 bases left between them. The V gene's germline CDR1 is MGHRA and CDR2 YSYEKL. The CDR3 loop reads CASSQGRIRQLDEKLFF. Here the CDR3 DNA reads TGCGCCAGCAGCCAGGGACGGATACGCCAGCTTGATGAAAAACTGTTTTTT.